A selection of T cell receptor beta chains follows, all from one sample in a study of metastatic and nonmetastatic thyroid tumors. From the PCR reads, TCRdb re-called clones with MiXCR. The top ten clones hold 7.5% of a sample with 15,000 to 20,000 clones, less than 25% of them seen once. The specimen was adjacent normal tissue. The receptors here all came from a female donor with papillary thyroid cancer or a benign thyroid nodule (not recorded which). Some clones in this sample may be carry-over from other donors' samples. The CDR3 runs from the conserved cysteine through the conserved F or W. The D gene is left open where the match is weak. Clone sizes are given selectively: once, few, many, or a class where the clone is expanded.

V,size,length,J,D,CDR3,DNA
TRBV20-1,many,14,TRBJ1-5,.,CSAPVPYSNQPQHF,TGCAGTGCTCCTGTCCCTTATAGCAATCAGCCCCAGCATTTT
TRBV6-5,.,13,TRBJ2-1,.,CASSYSGVSEQFF,TGTGCCAGCAGTTACTCCGGTGTCTCTGAGCAGTTCTTC
TRBV5-4,.,16,TRBJ1-2,TRBD1,CASSLYGQAVAYGYTF,TGTGCCAGCAGCTTATACGGACAGGCCGTGGCCTATGGCTACACCTTC
TRBV7-3,.,16,TRBJ2-5,.,CAISLQGAGIGETQYF,TGTGCCATCAGCTTACAGGGTGCGGGGATCGGAGAGACCCAGTACTTC
TRBV25-1,many,16,TRBJ1-6,.,CASSPPGSASNSPLHF,TGTGCCAGCAGCCCCCCCGGGTCCGCATCTAATTCACCCCTCCACTTT
TRBV28,medium-sized,17,TRBJ1-4,TRBD1,CASSPSQGAWVDEKLFF,TGTGCCAGCAGCCCCTCCCAGGGGGCGTGGGTCGATGAAAAACTGTTTTTT
TRBV20-1,medium-sized,15,TRBJ2-1,TRBD2,CSARGLADSYNEQFF,TGCAGTGCTAGAGGACTAGCGGACTCCTACAATGAGCAGTTCTTC
TRBV11-2,.,15,TRBJ2-3,TRBD2,CASRGLAGRTGTQYF,TGTGCCAGCAGAGGACTAGCGGGGCGCACAGGTACGCAGTATTTT
TRBV28,few,13,TRBJ2-7,.,CASSLSGEVEQYF,TGTGCCAGCAGTTTATCGGGGGAGGTCGAGCAGTACTTC
TRBV20-1,many,16,TRBJ1-2,.,CSARDHNRPLHYGYTF,TGCAGTGCTAGAGACCACAACAGGCCCCTACACTATGGCTACACCTTC
TRBV3-1,.,14,TRBJ2-7,.,CASSQGLVGVEQYF,TGTGCCAGCAGCCAAGGACTAGTGGGAGTGGAGCAGTACTTC
TRBV18,many,16,TRBJ2-1,TRBD2,CASSQTSGTPYNEQFF,TGTGCCAGCTCACAGACTAGCGGGACTCCCTACAATGAGCAGTTCTTC
TRBV6-1,medium-sized,13,TRBJ2-7,TRBD1,CASSRDRVGEQYF,TGTGCCAGCAGTAGGGACAGGGTGGGCGAGCAGTACTTC
TRBV28,few,12,TRBJ1-2,.,CASRVKGYGYTF,TGTGCCAGCCGTGTGAAGGGCTATGGCTACACCTTC
TRBV28,medium-sized,15,TRBJ2-7,.,CASSSAWGTSYEQYF,TGTGCCAGCAGTTCCGCCTGGGGCACGTCCTACGAGCAGTACTTC
TRBV6-1,few,16,TRBJ2-7,.,CASSDPKGWAAYEQYF,TGTGCCAGCAGTGACCCCAAGGGGTGGGCCGCCTACGAGCAGTACTTC
TRBV28,.,13,TRBJ1-5,.,CASRFRINQPQHF,TGTGCCAGCAGGTTCCGGATTAATCAGCCCCAGCATTTT
TRBV24-1,.,19,TRBJ2-2,.,CATSPDSRSAEVSTGDLFF,TGTGCCACCAGTCCTGACAGTAGAAGTGCGGAGGTGAGCACCGGGGACCTGTTTTTT
TRBV6-1,.,15,TRBJ2-1,TRBD2,CASSRGTSGSNEQFF,TGTGCCAGCAGCAGGGGGACTAGCGGGAGCAATGAGCAGTTCTTC
TRBV5-4,.,14,TRBJ2-3,TRBD2,CASSERGVEDTQYF,TGTGCCAGCAGTGAACGGGGGGTTGAAGATACGCAGTATTTT
TRBV12-3/TRBV12-4,.,14,TRBJ2-5,TRBD1,CASSLAPPGQVSCF,TGTGCCAGCAGTTTAGCCCCTCCAGGACAGGTCTCGTGCTTC
TRBV27,few,18,TRBJ2-5,TRBD2,CASSSKKGLAGLKETQYF,TGTGCCAGCAGTTCCAAAAAGGGACTAGCGGGATTAAAAGAGACCCAGTACTTC
TRBV10-3,.,14,TRBJ2-1,TRBD2,CAIRPVLAGSEQFF,TGTGCCATCAGGCCGGTACTAGCGGGGAGTGAGCAGTTCTTC
TRBV24-1,few,14,TRBJ2-3,.,CATSAVGLGDTQYF,TGTGCCACCAGTGCGGTGGGATTGGGAGATACGCAGTATTTT
TRBV20-1,many,16,TRBJ2-5,TRBD2,CSAREAAGRAVENQYF,TGCAGTGCTAGAGAGGCTGCCGGGAGGGCAGTAGAGAACCAGTACTTC
TRBV28,few,14,TRBJ2-2,TRBD2,CASSRTSAAGELFF,TGTGCCAGCAGTCGGACTAGCGCGGCCGGGGAGCTGTTTTTT
TRBV28,few,16,TRBJ2-2,.,CASTRPTGPNTGELFF,TGTGCCAGCACCCGGCCTACAGGGCCTAACACCGGGGAGCTGTTTTTC
TRBV29-1,many,11,TRBJ2-7,.,CSILDLHEQYF,TGCAGCATCCTAGATCTCCACGAGCAGTACTTC
TRBV20-1,.,15,TRBJ1-4,TRBD1,CSASSPGQYNEKLFF,TGCAGTGCCTCGTCCCCGGGACAGTATAATGAAAAACTGTTTTTT
TRBV5-1,many,16,TRBJ2-1,TRBD1,CASSLGGTGLMDEQFF,TGCGCCAGCAGCTTGGGAGGGACAGGGTTAATGGATGAGCAGTTCTTC
TRBV10-3,few,15,TRBJ2-2,.,CAIGRGEANTGELFF,TGTGCAATCGGAAGAGGCGAAGCAAACACCGGGGAGCTGTTTTTT
TRBV7-9,.,13,TRBJ1-2,.,CASSYSGSIGYTF,TGTGCCAGCAGCTACTCAGGGTCTATTGGCTACACCTTC